This is a list of T cell receptor beta chains from one sample in a study of somatic mutations in cytotoxic T cells in rheumatoid arthritis. This table comes from immunoSEQ multiplex PCR, and its TCRdb copy is limited to in-frame clones, with some not included. Of 15,000 to 20,000 clones in the sample, roughly four fifths are singletons; the top ten hold 17%. Sequenced sample: CD8+ T cells sorted from blood. The receptors were gathered from a woman aged 45-60 years with rheumatoid arthritis. Both conserved end residues are part of each CDR3. The D gene is left open where the match is weak. Rows may omit the clone size; those that give it use once, few, many or a size class.

j_gene: TRBJ1-5; d_gene: .; v_gene: TRBV27; abundance: .; len: 13; CDR3nt: TGTGCCAGCAGTTTCAGTAGCAATCAGCCCCAGCATTTT; CDR3aa: CASSFSSNQPQHF
j_gene: TRBJ2-7; d_gene: .; v_gene: TRBV5-1; abundance: .; len: 15; CDR3nt: TGCGCCAGCAGCGGAGGGCGGGGCGCGGTCTACGAGCAGTACTTC; CDR3aa: CASSGGRGAVYEQYF
j_gene: TRBJ2-7; d_gene: .; v_gene: TRBV27; abundance: .; len: 14; CDR3nt: TGTGCCAGCAAAACGGCAGGTTGGTCCTACGAGCAGTACTTC; CDR3aa: CASKTAGWSYEQYF
j_gene: TRBJ2-6; d_gene: TRBD1; v_gene: TRBV2; abundance: few; len: 18; CDR3nt: TGTGCCAGCAGTGAAGAGGCAGGGGGCAGGTCTGGGGCCAACGTCCTGACTTTC; CDR3aa: CASSEEAGGRSGANVLTF
j_gene: TRBJ2-5; d_gene: TRBD2; v_gene: TRBV4-2; abundance: .; len: 16; CDR3nt: TGTGCCAGCAGCCCCGGGACTAGCGGAGTCCAAGAGACCCAGTACTTC; CDR3aa: CASSPGTSGVQETQYF
j_gene: TRBJ2-7; d_gene: TRBD1; v_gene: TRBV9; abundance: .; len: 14; CDR3nt: TGTGCCAGCAGCTCGGGACAGGGGGTTCTGGAGCAGTACTTC; CDR3aa: CASSSGQGVLEQYF
j_gene: TRBJ2-7; d_gene: .; v_gene: TRBV4-3; abundance: .; len: 15; CDR3nt: TGCGCCAGCAGCCAAGAAAACAGCCCTACCTACGAGCAGTACTTC; CDR3aa: CASSQENSPTYEQYF
j_gene: TRBJ1-5; d_gene: TRBD1; v_gene: TRBV6-5; abundance: .; len: 13; CDR3nt: TGTGCCAGCAGTTACTCTGGGGACAGCGATCATCATTTT; CDR3aa: CASSYSGDSDHHF
j_gene: TRBJ1-2; d_gene: .; v_gene: TRBV15; abundance: .; len: 12; CDR3nt: TGTGCCACCAGCGGAGACAGTTATGGCTACACCTTC; CDR3aa: CATSGDSYGYTF
j_gene: TRBJ2-3; d_gene: .; v_gene: TRBV6-4; abundance: .; len: 16; CDR3nt: TGTGCCAGCAGTGACTCTGGTAGCGTGAGCACAGATACGCAGTATTTT; CDR3aa: CASSDSGSVSTDTQYF
j_gene: TRBJ2-5; d_gene: TRBD1; v_gene: TRBV7-3; abundance: .; len: 18; CDR3nt: TGTGCCAGCAGCTTAGACAGGGATGGAGTGGTGGGAAAAGAGACCCAGTACTTC; CDR3aa: CASSLDRDGVVGKETQYF
j_gene: TRBJ1-1; d_gene: .; v_gene: TRBV5-1; abundance: .; len: 16; CDR3nt: TGCGCCAGCAGCCAGGCCGTTGAGGGCAAGAACACTGAAGCTTTCTTT; CDR3aa: CASSQAVEGKNTEAFF
j_gene: TRBJ1-1; d_gene: .; v_gene: TRBV14; abundance: .; len: 14; CDR3nt: TGTGCCAGCAGCGGCGGAAGGGGCCACGTATTCGTTTTCTTT; CDR3aa: CASSGGRGHVFVFF
j_gene: TRBJ2-7; d_gene: .; v_gene: TRBV14; abundance: .; len: 15; CDR3nt: TGTGCCAGCAGCACATACGGGCTAGAGGCCCGGGAGCAGTACTTC; CDR3aa: CASSTYGLEAREQYF
j_gene: TRBJ1-5; d_gene: .; v_gene: TRBV28; abundance: .; len: 16; CDR3nt: TGTGCCAGCAGTTTGGGCCCGGTGGGGAGCAATCAGCCCCAGCATTTT; CDR3aa: CASSLGPVGSNQPQHF
j_gene: TRBJ2-7; d_gene: .; v_gene: TRBV15; abundance: .; len: 15; CDR3nt: TGTGCCACCAGCAGAGATAAAAGTCGGACCTACGAGCAGTACTTC; CDR3aa: CATSRDKSRTYEQYF
j_gene: TRBJ2-1; d_gene: .; v_gene: TRBV5-4; abundance: few; len: 12; CDR3nt: TGTGCCAGCAGCTTGTGGAACAATGAGCAGTTCTTC; CDR3aa: CASSLWNNEQFF
j_gene: TRBJ1-5; d_gene: .; v_gene: TRBV5-3; abundance: once; len: 13; CDR3nt: TGTGCCAGAAGCCCGGGACCGCCGGGAGCCCAGCATTTT; CDR3aa: CARSPGPPGAQHF
j_gene: TRBJ1-1; d_gene: .; v_gene: TRBV4-1; abundance: .; len: 15; CDR3nt: TGCGCCAGCAGCCAAGATTGGGGGGGGTACACTGAAGCTTTCTTT; CDR3aa: CASSQDWGGYTEAFF
j_gene: TRBJ1-2; d_gene: .; v_gene: TRBV2; abundance: .; len: 13; CDR3nt: TGTGCCAGCAGTGGAGGGGAGAAGTATGGCTACACCTTC; CDR3aa: CASSGGEKYGYTF
j_gene: TRBJ2-1; d_gene: .; v_gene: TRBV4-1; abundance: .; len: 16; CDR3nt: TGCGCCAGCAGCCAAGGCAATGAGGGGTCCTACAATGAGCAGTTCTTC; CDR3aa: CASSQGNEGSYNEQFF
j_gene: TRBJ1-1; d_gene: .; v_gene: TRBV5-6; abundance: .; len: 12; CDR3nt: TGTGCCAGCACCTTGTTGAACACTGAAGCTTTCTTT; CDR3aa: CASTLLNTEAFF
j_gene: TRBJ2-3; d_gene: TRBD2; v_gene: TRBV7-3; abundance: .; len: 15; CDR3nt: TGTGCCAGCAGCGTCGGACTAGCTATGTCAGATACGCAGTATTTT; CDR3aa: CASSVGLAMSDTQYF
j_gene: TRBJ2-1; d_gene: TRBD2; v_gene: TRBV7-6; abundance: .; len: 18; CDR3nt: TGTGCCAGCAGCTTAGGACTAGCGGGAGGCCTCCTCTACAATGAGCAGTTCTTC; CDR3aa: CASSLGLAGGLLYNEQFF